A single T cell receptor (beta chain) is shown here with its context. The antigen is undetermined. CDR3 size: 15 residues. CDR1 SGHTA and CDR2 FQGTGA come from the germline V gene. Trimming cost V 5 bases and J 6 bases; bases outside gene matches: 6. Primers included in the PCR were 60 Vbeta and 13 Jbeta primers. Sequencing used immunoSEQ multiplex PCR; TCRdb keeps in-frame clones, though not all of them. The table has about 210,000 clones, around 78% seen once; the top ten hold roughly an eighth. This entry is derived from a study of cytomegalovirus exposure and HLA in healthy donors. Broader study findings: In a later analysis, HLA-associated TCR beta chains were more clonally expanded than equally common others.

This clonotype was sampled from a woman aged 25 to 39 in good health and CMV-seropositive. The rearrangement joins TRBV7-3 to TRBJ2-2, with 10 bases identical to TRBD2. The sample was PBMCs. For the CDR3, the DNA is TGTGCCAGCAGCCCTCAGCGGGGGGGTGCCGGGGAGCTGTTTTTT. Translation: CASSPQRGGAGELFF.